The 30 T cell receptor beta chains reported below all come from one sample, sequenced in a study of lymphopenia after photon versus proton radiotherapy. Sequencing used immunoSEQ multiplex PCR; TCRdb keeps in-frame clones, though not all of them. The table lists more than 30,000 clones, 80% to 90% of them singletons. Specimen: peripheral blood, collected from a patient treated with proton-based radiotherapy. These receptors all come from an older woman with pancreatic cancer. Some clones in this sample may be carry-over from other donors' samples.

This rearrangement joins TRBV6-5 to TRBJ1-4; D unclear. The germline gives CDR1 MNHEY, CDR2 SVGAGI. V was shortened by 6 bases and J by 6 bases, with 11 bases between the two germline ends. This CDR3 has 13 residues. The CDR3 protein is CASSLKVDEKLFF. In DNA, the CDR3 is TGTGCCAGCAGCCTCAAGGTGGATGAAAAACTGTTTTTT.

This CDR3 is CASSLGPGVSEQFF. The CDR3 nucleotides are TGTGCCAGCAGCTTAGGACCTGGGGTATCTGAGCAGTTCTTC. The V gene is TRBV7-6, the J gene TRBJ2-1, with D unresolved. Germline CDR1 reads SGHVS; CDR2 reads FNYEAQ. Deletions cut 1 base from V and 9 bases from J, with 13 bases between. The CDR3 has 14 amino acids. Complete variable domain (other parts from reference TRBV7-6 and TRBJ2-1): GAGVSQSPRYKVTKRGQDVALRCDPISGHVSLYWYRQALGQGPEFLTYFNYEAQQDKSGLPNDRFSAERPEGSISTLTIQRTEQRDSAMYRCASSLGPGVSEQFFGPGTRLTVL.

The chain carries TRBV28 and TRBJ1-2, with TRBD1 matching 8 bases. CDR1 MDHEN and CDR2 SYDVKM come from the germline V gene. The J segment lost 5 bases and the V segment lost 2 bases, leaving 4 bases of the junction unmatched. The CDR3 spans 14 residues. CDR3 sequence reads: CASSLPGGPYGYTF. CDR3 bases: TGTGCCAGCAGTTTACCAGGGGGCCCGTATGGCTACACCTTC.

The chain couples TRBV5-1 to TRBJ1-2, with TRBD1 as a possible D gene (6 bases). The CDR3 extends over 13 amino acids. Trimming shortened V by 7 bases and J by 8 bases, and 18 bases separated the two germline ends. Germline lookup yields CDR1 SGHRS and CDR2 YFSETQ. CDR3 coding DNA: TGCGCCAGCCGTCCCGGGGGCGACCAGGGCTACACCTTC. Protein product: CASRPGGDQGYTF.

The V and J genes are TRBV15 and TRBJ1-5; tentative D call: TRBD1 (6 bases). The V gene lost 7 bases and the J gene lost 5 bases, with 18 bases spanning the gap. There are 15 residues in the CDR3. CDR1 LNHNV and CDR2 YYDKDF come from the germline V gene (reference sequence). The CDR3 bases are TGTGCCACCACCCAAGACAGGTCCCGCGATCAGCCCCAGCATTTT. Residues: CATTQDRSRDQPQHF.

Here the CDR3 reads CASSRRGGPLHF. The CDR3 DNA reads TGTGCCAGCAGCAGGAGGGGTGGACCCCTCCACTTT. The chain links TRBV5-5 to TRBJ1-6; perhaps TRBD1 as D (5 bases). The germline V gene encodes CDR1 SGHKS and CDR2 YYEKEE (reference sequence). This CDR3 spans 12 amino acids. The V end lost 4 bases, the J end lost 12 bases, and 11 bases lay between the germline ends.

The gene calls are TRBV4-3 and TRBJ2-5, with D unresolved. Germline V CDR1 and CDR2: LGHNA, YSLEER. The CDR3 spans 14 residues. The V end lost 2 bases, the J end lost 1 base, and 8 bases lay between the germline ends. The CDR3 region is CASSQTWPQETQYF. DNA for the CDR3: TGCGCCAGCAGCCAAACCTGGCCCCAAGAGACCCAGTACTTC.

This sequence joins TRBV7-3 and TRBJ2-1; TRBD1 matches 8 bases. J gave up 7 bases and V 5 bases, and 7 bases lay outside the gene matches. Germline values: CDR1 SGHTA, CDR2 FQGTGA. CDR3 length equals 14 residues. Here the CDR3 reads CASSLQTGENEQFF. CDR3 in DNA: TGTGCCAGCAGCCTGCAGACAGGGGAAAATGAGCAGTTCTTC.

This clone was seen only a few times. V gene TRBV4-2 combines with J gene TRBJ1-1, with unresolved D. Germline CDR1 is LGHNA and CDR2 is YNFKEQ. The CDR3 length is 15 residues. V shed 0 bases and J shed 1 base, with 9 bases lying between them. CDR3: CASSQDLMENTEAFF. The CDR3 region has the DNA TGTGCCAGCAGCCAAGATTTAATGGAGAACACTGAAGCTTTCTTT.

The chain recombines TRBV5-1 with TRBJ1-5; tentative D call: TRBD1 (6 bases). The CDR3 sequence is 15 residues long. V gave up 0 bases and J gave up 5 bases, with 12 bases separating them. CDR1 and CDR2 (germline): SGHRS, YFSETQ. As DNA, the CDR3 is TGCGCCAGCAGCTTGGAGGCAGGGGAGCATCAGCCCCAGCATTTT. Amino acid sequence: CASSLEAGEHQPQHF.

The CDR3 DNA reads TGTGCCAGCAGTTCAGCACAGGGACATGAAAAACTGTTTTTT. Residues: CASSSAQGHEKLFF. The chain carries TRBV27 and TRBJ1-4; possible D gene TRBD1, 6 bases. V was trimmed by 4 bases and J by 6 bases, leaving 12 bases between them. This CDR3 has 14 residues. Germline V lookup: CDR1 MNHEY, CDR2 SMNVEV (reference sequence).

The chain uses TRBV28 and TRBJ1-3; D perhaps matches TRBD1 (6 bases). The CDR3 covers 16 residues. Germline V lookup: CDR1 MDHEN, CDR2 SYDVKM. V lost 1 base and J lost 1, with 11 bases in between. The CDR3 spells CASSLSGTPSGNTIYF. CDR3 sequence (DNA): TGTGCCAGCAGTTTATCCGGGACACCTTCTGGAAACACCATATATTTT.

The V gene is TRBV13, the J gene TRBJ2-1; possible D gene TRBD2, 6 bases. This CDR3 contains 14 residues. Germline CDR1 is PRHDT and CDR2 is FYEKMQ (reference sequence). With 3 bases removed from V and 5 bases from J, the gap between germline ends came to 11 bases. CDR3 coding DNA: TGTGCCAGCAGCTTTAGGGACTCAAACAATGAGCAGTTCTTC. Translating gives CASSFRDSNNEQFF. The variable domain in full, with the rest retrieved from reference TRBV13 and TRBJ2-1, is AAGVIQSPRHLIKEKRETATLKCYPIPRHDTVYWYQQGPGQDPQFLISFYEKMQSDKGSIPDRFSAQQFSDYHSELNMSSLELGDSALYFCASSFRDSNNEQFFGPGTRLTVL.

This chain links TRBV6-5 with TRBJ1-6; 7 positions agree with TRBD1. The V gene end was trimmed by 1 base and the J gene end by 10 bases; junction bases not matched to a gene: 10. The CDR3 length is 16 residues. Germline V gives CDR1 MNHEY, CDR2 SVGAGI. CDR3 amino acids: CASSYLRDSASSPLHF. Written as DNA, the CDR3 is TGTGCCAGCAGTTACTTAAGGGACAGCGCTTCGTCACCCCTCCACTTT.

CDR3 sequence (DNA): TGTGCCAGCAGCATACACTCCCTCCAAGAGACCCAGTACTTC. It codes for CASSIHSLQETQYF. This chain joins TRBV5-8 and TRBJ2-5, with no clear D. Trimming pared 4 bases from V and 1 base from J, leaving 11 bases between. The CDR3 totals 14 residues. CDR1 is SGHTS and CDR2 is YDEGEE in the germline V gene.

V and J are TRBV13 and TRBJ2-7; tentatively, D is TRBD1 (5 bases). V gave up 0 bases and J gave up 1 base, with 13 bases separating them. The CDR3 consists of 16 residues. Germline-derived CDR1 and CDR2 are PRHDT and FYEKMQ (reference sequence). The CDR3 bases are TGTGCCAGCAGCTTAGGGGGGCAGGGTAGGTCCTACGAGCAGTACTTC. Translated: CASSLGGQGRSYEQYF. The complete variable domain, with remaining parts taken from reference TRBV13 and TRBJ2-7, reads AAGVIQSPRHLIKEKRETATLKCYPIPRHDTVYWYQQGPGQDPQFLISFYEKMQSDKGSIPDRFSAQQFSDYHSELNMSSLELGDSALYFCASSLGGQGRSYEQYFGPGTRLTVT.

This rearrangement joins TRBV7-2 to TRBJ2-3; D not resolved. This CDR3 has 14 residues. The V end was cut by 7 bases, the J end by 2 bases, with 13 bases between. Per the germline V gene, CDR1 is SGHTA and CDR2 is FQGNSA. Here the CDR3 DNA reads TGTGCCAGCACCGCTGAACGCCACACAGATACGCAGTATTTT. This codes for CASTAERHTDTQYF.

The chain links TRBV5-1 to TRBJ2-2; 10 nucleotides agree with TRBD1. Germline values: CDR1 SGHRS, CDR2 YFSETQ. The CDR3 is 15 residues long. Trimming removed 5 bases from V and 2 bases from J; junction bases left unmatched: 3. The CDR3 DNA sequence: TGCGCCAGCAGTTGGGACAGGGGTAACACCGGGGAGCTGTTTTTT. Its protein is CASSWDRGNTGELFF.

This chain connects TRBV6-6 to TRBJ2-3; 7 bases align to TRBD2. CDR1 and CDR2 (germline): MNHNY, SVGAGI (reference sequence). The CDR3 length is 15 residues. Unmatched junction bases numbered 10, after V lost 8 bases and J lost 2 bases. CDR3 in DNA: TGTGCCAGCCAAGATGCGGGAGTTCTCACAGATACGCAGTATTTT. It specifies CASQDAGVLTDTQYF.

This chain's CDR3 is CASSLFGRGLGQPQHF. CDR3 DNA: TGTGCCAGCAGTTTATTCGGCAGGGGTTTAGGCCAGCCCCAGCATTTT. The chain uses TRBV28 and TRBJ1-5; D may be TRBD1 (6 bases). The germline gives CDR1 MDHEN, CDR2 SYDVKM. The V gene lost 1 base and the J gene lost 7 bases, with 17 bases spanning the gap. The CDR3 covers 16 residues.

The chain couples TRBV10-3 to TRBJ2-7; the D gene could be TRBD1 or TRBD2 (5 bases each). CDR3 length: 12 amino acids. Trimming cost V 2 bases and J 8 bases, with 10 bases left between them. Germline V gene sequence: CDR1 ENHRY, CDR2 SYGVKD. CDR3 sequence reads: CAISEPGTQQYF. The CDR3 nucleotides read TGTGCCATCAGTGAGCCAGGGACCCAGCAGTACTTC.

The J gene is TRBJ2-2, the V gene TRBV18; D is uncertain. Germline V gene lookup returns CDR1 KGHSH and CDR2 LQKENI. The V end lost 2 bases, the J end lost 0 bases, and 7 bases lay between the germline ends. CDR3 size: 15 residues. The CDR3 spells CASSPVGSNTGELFF. CDR3 DNA sequence: TGTGCCAGCTCACCAGTCGGTTCGAACACCGGGGAGCTGTTTTTT.

This clone was picked up one time. The chain joins TRBV28 to TRBJ1-4, with a possible D match to TRBD1 (5 bases). CDR1 MDHEN and CDR2 SYDVKM come from the germline V gene. The CDR3 is made up of 16 amino acids. Trimming took 7 bases from V and 2 from J, leaving 17 bases between them. The CDR3 DNA reads TGTGCCAGCAAAGACATACCAGGGTTCACTAATGAAAAACTGTTTTTT. As protein: CASKDIPGFTNEKLFF.

V is TRBV7-9 and J is TRBJ2-4; TRBD2 is a possible D gene (6 bases). CDR3 size: 16 residues. V lost 8 bases to trimming and J lost 0 bases, with 17 bases between them. Germline V CDR1 and CDR2: SEHNR, FQNEAQ (reference sequence). CDR3 sequence: CASLGGPILAKNIQYF. The CDR3 nucleotides read TGTGCCAGCCTAGGAGGGCCGATCCTAGCCAAAAACATTCAGTACTTC.

The V call is TRBV6-1, the J call TRBJ2-7, with D possibly TRBD1 on 5 matching bases. Trimming took 1 base from V and 1 from J, leaving 11 bases between them. This CDR3 is built from 15 residues. The germline V gene has CDR1 MNHNS and CDR2 SASEGT. CDR3 in amino acids: CASSEGLAGSYEQYF. CDR3 DNA: TGTGCCAGCAGTGAAGGGCTGGCAGGGTCCTACGAGCAGTACTTC.

The chain has TRBV27 and TRBJ2-3; 16 bases map to TRBD2. CDR3 length: 16 residues. Germline CDR1 reads MNHEY; CDR2 reads SMNVEV (reference sequence). V shed 3 bases and J 5 bases; nucleotides not matched to a gene: 2. CDR3 in amino acids: CASSLGLAGGQDTQYF. CDR3 DNA: TGTGCCAGCAGTTTGGGACTAGCGGGAGGGCAAGATACGCAGTATTTT.

This clone was detected once. This sequence joins TRBV29-1 and TRBJ1-1; D remains unclear. There are 11 residues in the CDR3. Per germline, CDR1 SQVTM and CDR2 ANQGSEA. V gave up 7 bases and J gave up 0 bases, with 6 bases separating them. The DNA for the CDR3 is TGCAGCGCCTATATGAACACTGAAGCTTTCTTT. Its protein is CSAYMNTEAFF.

This clone was counted a single time. This chain joins TRBV10-3 and TRBJ2-7; 9 nucleotides match TRBD2. The CDR3 totals 15 residues. The trim removed 0 bases at V and 5 bases at J, leaving 5 bases unmatched. Germline V lookup: CDR1 ENHRY, CDR2 SYGVKD. As DNA, the CDR3 is TGTGCCATCAGTGAGTCGGGTAGCGGGAGTAACGAGCAGTACTTC. It encodes CAISESGSGSNEQYF.

The rearrangement joins TRBV29-1 to TRBJ2-5, with 8 bases fitting TRBD1. CDR1 and CDR2 from the germline V gene are SQVTM and ANQGSEA. The CDR3 has 12 amino acids. After removal of 5 bases from V and 4 bases from J, the junction contained 3 bases not matched to a gene. This chain's CDR3 is CSVYGQGETQYF. In DNA form, the CDR3 reads TGCAGCGTTTACGGACAGGGAGAGACCCAGTACTTC.

The chain recombines TRBV18 with TRBJ2-3, with D uncertain. V was clipped by 3 bases and J by 0 bases, with 7 bases between them. Germline values: CDR1 KGHSH, CDR2 LQKENI. The CDR3 sequence is 14 residues long. The CDR3 DNA reads TGTGCCAGCTCACCCCAGACTAGCACAGATACGCAGTATTTT. Translation gives CASSPQTSTDTQYF.